These 14 T cell receptor beta chains were all obtained from the same sample, sequenced in a study of OX40 agonist ivuxolimab in advanced cancers. This table comes from immunoSEQ multiplex PCR, and its TCRdb copy is limited to in-frame clones, with some not included. This sample has over 85,000 clones, with approximately 89% found just once. The input for sequencing was CD4+ or CD8+ T cells sorted from blood, taken in a trial of the OX40 agonist ivuxolimab. All receptors derive from an adult with an advanced solid tumor such as melanoma, head and neck, liver or kidney cancer.

Many counts were recorded for this clone. This chain connects TRBV10-3 to TRBJ1-6; D possibly corresponds to TRBD1 (6 bases). CDR1 ENHRY and CDR2 SYGVKD come from the germline V gene. The CDR3 is 14 residues long. V shed 6 bases and J shed 7 bases, with 13 bases lying between them. The CDR3, as DNA: TGTGCCATCAGCACCGGGACACAAAATTCACCCCTCCACTTT. Protein sequence: CAISTGTQNSPLHF.

CDR3 protein: CASSFIPEYNEQFF. CDR3 nucleotides: TGTGCCAGCAGTTTTATACCAGAATACAATGAGCAGTTCTTC. The chain links TRBV27 to TRBJ2-1; D gene uncertain. The CDR3 has 14 amino acids. The germline V gene encodes CDR1 MNHEY and CDR2 SMNVEV (reference sequence). Trimming removed 3 bases at V and 4 bases at J, with 10 bases between.

V and J are TRBV28 and TRBJ2-5; TRBD2 agrees at 8 bases. Germline-derived CDR1 and CDR2 are MDHEN and SYDVKM. With V trimmed by 6 bases and J by 5 bases, 5 bases remained unmatched. There are 13 residues in the CDR3. DNA of the CDR3: TGTGCCAGCAGGGCTAGCGGGTTGGAGACCCAGTACTTC. It codes for CASRASGLETQYF.

The chain employs TRBV28 and TRBJ1-4; D is possibly TRBD1 (6 bases). Germline V gene sequence: CDR1 MDHEN, CDR2 SYDVKM. The CDR3 length is 16 residues. The germline V and J ends were trimmed by 9 bases and 0 bases, with 17 bases remaining between them. The CDR3 reads CASTPGGITTNEKLFF. CDR3 sequence (DNA): TGTGCCAGTACACCGGGGGGCATCACAACTAATGAAAAACTGTTTTTT.

The table lists this clone with a few counts. This rearrangement joins TRBV6-6 to TRBJ2-7; TRBD2 is a possible D gene (6 bases). CDR1 is MNHNY, CDR2 SVGAGI, per germline (reference sequence). V lost 7 bases and J lost 4, with 14 bases in between. This CDR3 has 13 residues. CDR3 sequence: CASTRRAGYEQYF. In nucleotides, the CDR3 is TGTGCCAGCACTAGGAGGGCGGGGTACGAGCAGTACTTC.

V is TRBV2 and J is TRBJ1-5, with no clear D. V was clipped by 3 bases and J by 3 bases, with 9 bases between them. The germline V gene has CDR1 SNHLY and CDR2 FYNNEI. The length of the CDR3 is 14 residues. The CDR3 here is CASSDTQDNQPQHF. The CDR3 DNA follows: TGTGCCAGCAGTGACACCCAAGACAATCAGCCCCAGCATTTT.

As to this clone: Germline is not matched at one junction end, which may reflect a read error. The chain couples TRBV19 to TRBJ1-1; no firm D call. This CDR3 is 15 amino acids long. Germline V CDR1 and CDR2: LNHDA, SQIVND (reference sequence). CDR3 nucleotide sequence: TGTGCCAGTACTATAGGGAGGGATTCGGGCACTGAAGCTTTCTTT. Amino acids: CASTIGRDSGTEAFF.

This sequence joins TRBV25-1 and TRBJ1-2; no reliable D call. Deletions cut 6 bases from V and 4 bases from J, with 9 bases between. The CDR3 extends over 12 amino acids. From germline, CDR1 is MGHDK and CDR2 SYGVNS. CDR3 protein: CASSASSYGYTF. The CDR3, as DNA: TGTGCCAGCAGCGCCTCCAGCTATGGCTACACCTTC.

The chain carries TRBV6-5 and TRBJ1-2; D is ambiguous. V dropped 0 bases and J dropped 2 bases, with 4 bases sitting between them. The germline V gene has CDR1 MNHEY and CDR2 SVGAGI. This CDR3 spans 13 amino acids. The DNA for the CDR3 is TGTGCCAGCAGTTACTCGTCCAACTATGGCTACACCTTC. It translates to CASSYSSNYGYTF.

This rearrangement joins TRBV9 to TRBJ2-1, with 9 bases matching TRBD2. Germline V gives CDR1 SGDLS, CDR2 YYNGEE. The CDR3 extends over 14 amino acids. V lost 4 bases to trimming and J lost 6 bases; unmatched junction nucleotides: 5. CDR3 in DNA: TGTGCCAGCAGCATTTTAGCGGGAGCCAATGAGCAGTTCTTC. It is translated as CASSILAGANEQFF.

In DNA, the CDR3 is TGTGCCTGGAGAGAAAACAGGGGAGGCAATCAGCCCCAGCATTTT. It encodes CAWRENRGGNQPQHF. The chain links TRBV30 to TRBJ1-5, with 7 bases matching TRBD1. The CDR3 is made up of 15 amino acids. CDR1 and CDR2 from the germline V gene are GTSNPN and SVGIG (reference sequence). J lost 2 bases, V lost 3 bases, and 7 bases had no gene match. The whole variable domain, filled in from reference TRBV30 and TRBJ1-5, reads SQTIHQWPATLVQPVGSPLSLECTVEGTSNPNLYWYRQAAGRGLQLLFYSVGIGQISSEVPQNLSASRPQDRQFILSSKKLLLSDSGFYLCAWRENRGGNQPQHFGDGTRLSIL.

V gene TRBV5-1 combines with J gene TRBJ2-1; TRBD2 agrees at 15 bases. CDR1 and CDR2 from the germline V gene are SGHRS and YFSETQ. V lost 0 bases and J lost 6; bases outside the gene matches: 4. The CDR3 length is 17 residues. CDR3 DNA: TGCGCCAGCAGCTTGGTACCGGGACTAGCGGGAGGCAATGAGCAGTTCTTC. Amino acids: CASSLVPGLAGGNEQFF.

The V and J genes are TRBV7-8 and TRBJ1-1; D is ambiguous. The V gene's germline CDR1 is SGHVS and CDR2 FQNEAQ. The germline V and J ends were trimmed by 1 base and 1 base, with 10 bases remaining between them. The CDR3 has 15 residues. The CDR3 nucleotides read TGTGCCAGCAGCTTAGATGACCCGAGGAACACTGAAGCTTTCTTT. As protein: CASSLDDPRNTEAFF. Combining the CDR3 with reference TRBV7-8 and TRBJ1-1 gives the whole variable domain GAGVSQSPRYKVAKRGQDVALRCDPISGHVSLFWYQQALGQGPEFLTYFQNEAQLDKSGLPSDRFFAERPEGSVSTLKIQRTQQEDSAVYLCASSLDDPRNTEAFFGQGTRLTVV.

The rearrangement joins TRBV28 to TRBJ2-2; a weak D match, TRBD1 (6 bases). The CDR3 runs 18 residues. V gave up 5 bases and J gave up 6 bases, with 25 bases separating them. Germline V gives CDR1 MDHEN, CDR2 SYDVKM. The CDR3 nucleotides are TGTGCCAGCAGTCCGGTGGGGACAACAGGGACCTTTGCCGGGGAGCTGTTTTTT. Amino acids: CASSPVGTTGTFAGELFF.